This T cell receptor (beta chain) was found in a study of cytomegalovirus exposure and HLA in healthy donors. General study points: Later genetic work tied a missense DCLRE1C variant to beta-chain V and J trimming.

On this clone: Its antigen is unidentified.

V was pared by 5 bases and J by 3 bases, with 11 bases between. CDR3 length equals 13 residues. The V gene's germline CDR1 is LNHDA and CDR2 SQIVND (reference sequence). PCR was performed using 60 Vbeta and 13 Jbeta primers. As handled by the study authors: There were about 80 million unique TCR beta chains by a later count, and around 10 million of them were shared. The method was immunoSEQ multiplex PCR; TCRdb's version includes in-frame clones alone and lacks a portion of them. From that table come the V and J calls and clone size; the DNA was used to work out D and trimming. Here the sample spans 210,000 or so clones, approximately 78% being singletons.

Input material: PBMCs. This receptor was taken from a boy aged 10-17 years in good health and CMV-seronegative. The gene calls are TRBV19 and TRBJ2-7; weak D call: TRBD2 (5 bases). The CDR3 spells CASSPEAGYEQYF. The CDR3 region has the DNA TGTGCCAGTAGTCCGGAGGCAGGCTACGAGCAGTACTTC.